This TCR beta chain is drawn from a study of T cell responses to AZD1222 COVID-19 vaccine. The study, taken as a whole, reports: There were mostly white British donors and more females than males, and clonal diversity was possibly underestimated.

The assay was immunoSEQ multiplex PCR, and TCRdb's table has in-frame clones only and misses some. Of about 150,000 clones in the sample, about 88% are singletons; the top ten hold 5.1%. The V segment lost 4 bases and the J segment 3 bases; nucleotides outside the gene matches: 7. Germline CDR1 and CDR2: SGHKS and YYEKEE (reference sequence). CDR3 length: 16 amino acids. Details on this clone: What it binds is unknown.

The chain has TRBV5-5 and TRBJ1-2; 12 bases are shared with TRBD1. This TCR was recovered from an adult in good health. The sample was peripheral blood, taken on day 0 of AZD1222 vaccination. DNA of the CDR3: TGTGCCAGCAGCCCCGAGGGGACAGGGGGCTACTATGGCTACACCTTC. The encoded protein is CASSPEGTGGYYGYTF. Together with reference TRBV5-5 and TRBJ1-2, the CDR3 gives the full variable domain: DAGVTQSPTHLIKTRGQQVTLRCSPISGHKSVSWYQQVLGQGPQFIFQYYEKEERGRGNFPDRFSARQFPNYSSELNVNALLLGDSALYLCASSPEGTGGYYGYTFGSGTRLTVV.